The source of this T cell receptor (beta chain) is a study of blood T cell repertoires in COVID-19. Turning to the study itself: Specimens from acute and convalescent COVID-19 originated in the United States, Italy and Spain. The analysed material was cDNA or gDNA that came from T cells, B-cell-depleted T cells, or PBMCs.

In the original analysis: Scientists estimated how many nucleated cells there were by amplifying reference gene primers. Produced via immunoSEQ multiplex PCR; TCRdb's table is partial and in-frame only. The D gene and trimming were derived from the DNA, and the V and J assignments and clone size from that table. The table shows about 150,000 clones, with approximately 92% occurring only once. After removal of 5 bases from V and 8 bases from J, the junction contained 13 bases not matched to a gene. Germline V gives CDR1 KGHSH, CDR2 LQKENI. The CDR3 loop spans 16 amino acids. The origin of this receptor is a woman aged 55-69 years with active COVID-19. The chain combines TRBV18 with TRBJ1-4; TRBD1 matches 8 bases. The sequenced material came from peripheral blood. The CDR3 DNA is TGTGCCAGCTCATCCCCCAATGACAGGGGCCGAGAAAAACTGTTTTTT. Its translation is CASSSPNDRGREKLFF.